This T cell receptor beta chain was captured in a study of shared clonotypes between healthy human individuals. A CD45RA-negative memory subset and a CD45RA+ naive subset were separated from the CD4+ cells. General observations from the study: Although depth was large, rarefaction showed that sequencing of the sorted subsets was incomplete. A few donors held 4.5% to 5% of naive CD4 clonotypes in common.

With respect to this clone: The antigen is unknown.

The assay was carried out at the deep level. Sequenced by immunoSEQ multiplex PCR; TCRdb stores in-frame clones only, minus some. The sample lists roughly 1,500,000 clones; approximately 98.5% were seen once. V gave up 1 base and J gave up 3 bases, with 10 bases separating them. This CDR3 spans 15 amino acids. Germline CDR1 SGHTA, CDR2 FQGNSA. The sequence was collected from a man younger than 45 in good health. The specimen was naive CD4+ T cells sorted from blood. Indicated subset: CD45RA+ positively selected. The chain joins TRBV7-2 to TRBJ1-3; no firm D call. CDR3 bases: TGTGCCAGCAGCTTAGGTTTCGGTGTTGGAAACACCATATATTTT. It specifies CASSLGFGVGNTIYF.